This TCR beta chain was retrieved from a study of breast tumors, draining lymph nodes, adjacent tissues. This clonotype was counted many times. Its target is unknown. Samples came from axillary lymph nodes draining the breast cancer. Trimming stripped 2 bases from V and 0 bases from J, with 17 bases between. CDR3 length: 19 residues. Germline loops: CDR1 WSHSY, CDR2 SAAADI. Study-level points and caveats: Luminal-like breast cancer showed significantly greater tumor-nontumor repertoire similarity than basal-like breast cancer did. Tumors had less TCR diversity than lymph nodes, more than nontumor tissue.

TCRdb re-derived calls from the multiplex PCR reads in MiXCR, one entry per CDR3 protein. The sample holds approximately 130,000 distinct CDR3 sequences; around 24% are singletons and the top ten take under 3%. The sequencing input was axillary lymph node tissue. This sequence was found in a female donor with breast cancer. Some clones in this sample may be carry-over from other donors' samples. The chain links TRBV10-2 to TRBJ2-6; maybe TRBD2 (5 bases). The CDR3 nucleotides are TGCGCCAGCAGTGAGGTTGGACTCAGCCGGGGCTCTGGGGCCAACGTCCTGACTTTC. Translation: CASSEVGLSRGSGANVLTF.